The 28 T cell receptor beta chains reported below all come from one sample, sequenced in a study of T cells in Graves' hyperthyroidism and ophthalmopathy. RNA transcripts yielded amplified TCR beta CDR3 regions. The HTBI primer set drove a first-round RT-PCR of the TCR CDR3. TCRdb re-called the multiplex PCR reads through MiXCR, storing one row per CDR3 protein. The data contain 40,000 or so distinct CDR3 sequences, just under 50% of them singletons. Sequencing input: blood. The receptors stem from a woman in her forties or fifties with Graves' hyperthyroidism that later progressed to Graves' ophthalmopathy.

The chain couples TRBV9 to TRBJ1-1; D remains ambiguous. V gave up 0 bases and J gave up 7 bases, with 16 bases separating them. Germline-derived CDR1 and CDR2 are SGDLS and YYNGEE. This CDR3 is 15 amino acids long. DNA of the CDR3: TGTGCCAGCAGCGTAGAGGTAGCGGGGTACAATGAAGCTTTCTTT. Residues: CASSVEVAGYNEAFF.

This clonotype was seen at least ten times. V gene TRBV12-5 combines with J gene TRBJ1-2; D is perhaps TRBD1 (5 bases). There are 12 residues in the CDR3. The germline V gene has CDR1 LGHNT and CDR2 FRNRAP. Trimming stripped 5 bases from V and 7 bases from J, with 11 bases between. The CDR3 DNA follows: TGTGCTAGTGGTCAACAGGAGGGTGGCTACACCTTC. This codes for CASGQQEGGYTF.

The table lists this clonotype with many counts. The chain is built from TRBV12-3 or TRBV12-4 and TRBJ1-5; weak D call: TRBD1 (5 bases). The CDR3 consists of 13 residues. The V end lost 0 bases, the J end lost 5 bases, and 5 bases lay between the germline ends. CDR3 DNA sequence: TGTGCCAGCAGTTTAGCCAGGGATCAGCCCCAGCATTTT. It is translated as CASSLARDQPQHF.

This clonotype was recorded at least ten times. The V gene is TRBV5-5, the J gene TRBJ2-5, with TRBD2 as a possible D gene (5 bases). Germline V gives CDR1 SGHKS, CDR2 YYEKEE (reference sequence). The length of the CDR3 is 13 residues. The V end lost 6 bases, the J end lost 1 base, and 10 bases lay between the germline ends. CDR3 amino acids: CASKKDFQETQYF. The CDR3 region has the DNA TGTGCCAGCAAGAAGGACTTCCAAGAGACCCAGTACTTC. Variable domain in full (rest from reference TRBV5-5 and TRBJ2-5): DAGVTQSPTHLIKTRGQQVTLRCSPISGHKSVSWYQQVLGQGPQFIFQYYEKEERGRGNFPDRFSARQFPNYSSELNVNALLLGDSALYLCASKKDFQETQYFGPGTRLLVL.

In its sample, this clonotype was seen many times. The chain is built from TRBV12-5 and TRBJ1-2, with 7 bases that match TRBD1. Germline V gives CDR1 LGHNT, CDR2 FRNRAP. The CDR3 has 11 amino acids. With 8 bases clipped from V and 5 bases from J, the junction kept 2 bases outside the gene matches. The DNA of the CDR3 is TGTGCTAGTAACAGGGGTTATGGCTACACCTTC. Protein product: CASNRGYGYTF. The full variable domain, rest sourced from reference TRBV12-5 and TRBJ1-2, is DARVTQTPRHKVTEMGQEVTMRCQPILGHNTVFWYRQTMMQGLELLAYFRNRAPLDDSGMPKDRFSAEMPDATLATLKIQPSEPRDSAVYFCASNRGYGYTFGSGTRLTVV.

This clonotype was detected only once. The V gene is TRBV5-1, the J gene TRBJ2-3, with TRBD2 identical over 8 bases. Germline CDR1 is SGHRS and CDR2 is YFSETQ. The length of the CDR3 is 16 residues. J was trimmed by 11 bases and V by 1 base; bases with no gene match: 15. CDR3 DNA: TGCGCCAGCAGCTTGTTCGGACCGGGAGGGCCATATGAGCAGTATTTT. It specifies CASSLFGPGGPYEQYF.

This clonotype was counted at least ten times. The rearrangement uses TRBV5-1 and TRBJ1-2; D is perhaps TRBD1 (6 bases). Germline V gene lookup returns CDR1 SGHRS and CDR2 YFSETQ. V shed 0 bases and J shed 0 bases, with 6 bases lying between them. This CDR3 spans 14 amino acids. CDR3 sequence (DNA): TGCGCCAGCAGCTTGGACAGGGCTAACTATGGCTACACCTTC. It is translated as CASSLDRANYGYTF.

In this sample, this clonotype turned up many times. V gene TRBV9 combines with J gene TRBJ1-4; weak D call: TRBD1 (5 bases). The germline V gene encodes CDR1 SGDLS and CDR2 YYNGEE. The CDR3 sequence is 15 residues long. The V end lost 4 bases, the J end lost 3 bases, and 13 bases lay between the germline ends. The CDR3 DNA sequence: TGTGCCAGCAGCCACGACAGAGGTGCTAATGAAAAACTGTTTTTT. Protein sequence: CASSHDRGANEKLFF.

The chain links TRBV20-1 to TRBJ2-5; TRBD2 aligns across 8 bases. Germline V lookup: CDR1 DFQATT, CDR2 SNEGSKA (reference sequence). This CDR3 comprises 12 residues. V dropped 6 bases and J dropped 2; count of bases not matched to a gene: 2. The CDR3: CSASGSQETQYF. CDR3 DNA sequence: TGCAGTGCCAGCGGGAGTCAAGAGACCCAGTACTTC.

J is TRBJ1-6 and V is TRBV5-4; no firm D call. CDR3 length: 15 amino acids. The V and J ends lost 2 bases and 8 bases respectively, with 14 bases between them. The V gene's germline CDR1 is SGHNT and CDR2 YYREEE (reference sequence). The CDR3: CASSFEFGFDSPLHF. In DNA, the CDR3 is TGTGCCAGCAGCTTTGAATTTGGGTTCGATTCACCCCTCCACTTT.

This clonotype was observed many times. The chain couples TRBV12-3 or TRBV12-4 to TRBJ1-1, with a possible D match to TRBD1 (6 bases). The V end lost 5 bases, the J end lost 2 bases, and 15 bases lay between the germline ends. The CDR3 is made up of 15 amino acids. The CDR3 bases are TGTGCCAGCAGTCCCGGACAGACTGGTAACACTGAAGCTTTCTTT. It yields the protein CASSPGQTGNTEAFF.

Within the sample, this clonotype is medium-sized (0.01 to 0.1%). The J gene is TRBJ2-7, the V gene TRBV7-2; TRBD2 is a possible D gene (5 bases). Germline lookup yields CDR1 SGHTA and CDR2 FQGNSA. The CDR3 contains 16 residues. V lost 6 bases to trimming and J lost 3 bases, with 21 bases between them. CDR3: CASSSPADLPGYEQYF. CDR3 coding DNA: TGTGCCAGCAGTTCACCAGCGGATCTACCCGGCTACGAGCAGTACTTC.

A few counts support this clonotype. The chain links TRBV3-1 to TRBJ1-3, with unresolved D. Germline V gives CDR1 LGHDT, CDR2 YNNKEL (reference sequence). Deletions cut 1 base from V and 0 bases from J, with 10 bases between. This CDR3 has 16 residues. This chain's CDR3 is CASSQGVLNSGNTIYF. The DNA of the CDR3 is TGTGCCAGCAGCCAAGGGGTCTTAAACTCTGGAAACACCATATATTTT.

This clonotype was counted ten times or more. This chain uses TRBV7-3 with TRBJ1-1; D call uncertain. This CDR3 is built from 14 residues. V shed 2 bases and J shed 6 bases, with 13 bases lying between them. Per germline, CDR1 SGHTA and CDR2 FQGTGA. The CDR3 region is CASSLSGTKSEAFF. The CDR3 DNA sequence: TGTGCCAGCAGCTTATCCGGAACTAAATCTGAAGCTTTCTTT. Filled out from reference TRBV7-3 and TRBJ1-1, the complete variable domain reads GAGVSQTPSNKVTEKGKYVELRCDPISGHTALYWYRQSLGQGPEFLIYFQGTGAADDSGLPNDRFFAVRPEGSVSTLKIQRTERGDSAVYLCASSLSGTKSEAFFGQGTRLTVV.

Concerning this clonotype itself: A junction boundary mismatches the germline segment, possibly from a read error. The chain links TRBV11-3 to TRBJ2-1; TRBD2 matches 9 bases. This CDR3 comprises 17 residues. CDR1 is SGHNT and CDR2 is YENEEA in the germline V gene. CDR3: CDSSLSKTSGLHNEQFF. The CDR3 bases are TGTGACAGCAGCTTATCGAAGACTAGCGGACTCCACAATGAGCAGTTCTTC.

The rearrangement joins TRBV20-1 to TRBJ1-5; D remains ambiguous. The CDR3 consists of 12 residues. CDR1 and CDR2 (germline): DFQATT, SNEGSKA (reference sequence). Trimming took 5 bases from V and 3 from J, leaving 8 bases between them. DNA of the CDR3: TGCAGTGCTGCCCGTGCCAATCAGCCCCAGCATTTT. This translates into CSAARANQPQHF.

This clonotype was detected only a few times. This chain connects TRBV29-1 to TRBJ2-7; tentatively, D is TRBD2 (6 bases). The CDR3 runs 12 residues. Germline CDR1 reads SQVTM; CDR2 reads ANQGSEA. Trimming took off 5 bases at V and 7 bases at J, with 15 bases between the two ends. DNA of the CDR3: TGCAGCGTTATCGGGGGAATAGGTGAGCAGTACTTC. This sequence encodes CSVIGGIGEQYF.

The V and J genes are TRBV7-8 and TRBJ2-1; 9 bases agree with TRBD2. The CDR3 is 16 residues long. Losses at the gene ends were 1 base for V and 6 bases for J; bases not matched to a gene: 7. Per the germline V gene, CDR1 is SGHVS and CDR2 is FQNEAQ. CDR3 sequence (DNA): TGTGCCAGCAGCTTAGGACAGGGACTAGCAACCAATGAGCAGTTCTTC. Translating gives CASSLGQGLATNEQFF.

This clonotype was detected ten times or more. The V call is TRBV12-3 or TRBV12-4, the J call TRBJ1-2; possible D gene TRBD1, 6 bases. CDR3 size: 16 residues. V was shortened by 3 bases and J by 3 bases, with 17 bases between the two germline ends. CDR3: CASSFGQGRAYYGYTF. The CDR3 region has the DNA TGTGCCAGCAGTTTCGGGCAGGGGCGGGCCTACTATGGCTACACCTTC.

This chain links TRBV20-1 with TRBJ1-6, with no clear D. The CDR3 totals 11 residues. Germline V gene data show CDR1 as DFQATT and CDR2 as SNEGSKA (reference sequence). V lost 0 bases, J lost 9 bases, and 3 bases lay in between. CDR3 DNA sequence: TGCAGTGCTAGAGAGGGTTCACCCCTCCACTTT. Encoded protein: CSAREGSPLHF.

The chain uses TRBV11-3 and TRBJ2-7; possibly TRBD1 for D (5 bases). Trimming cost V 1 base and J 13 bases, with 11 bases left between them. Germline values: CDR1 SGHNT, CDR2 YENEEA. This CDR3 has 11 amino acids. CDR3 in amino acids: CASSLARGNYF. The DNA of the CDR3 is TGTGCCAGCAGCTTAGCAAGGGGTAACTACTTC.

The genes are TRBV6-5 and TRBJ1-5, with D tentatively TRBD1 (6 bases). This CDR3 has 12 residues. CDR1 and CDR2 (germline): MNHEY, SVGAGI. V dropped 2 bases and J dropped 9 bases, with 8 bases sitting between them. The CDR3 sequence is CASSYTDRPQHF. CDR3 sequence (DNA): TGTGCCAGCAGTTACACGGACAGGCCCCAGCATTTT.

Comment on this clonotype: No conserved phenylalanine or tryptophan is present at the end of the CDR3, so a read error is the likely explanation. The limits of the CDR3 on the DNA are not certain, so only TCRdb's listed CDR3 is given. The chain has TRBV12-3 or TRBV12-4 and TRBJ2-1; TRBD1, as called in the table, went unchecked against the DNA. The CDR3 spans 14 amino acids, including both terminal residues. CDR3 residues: CASTLGARLGELFL.

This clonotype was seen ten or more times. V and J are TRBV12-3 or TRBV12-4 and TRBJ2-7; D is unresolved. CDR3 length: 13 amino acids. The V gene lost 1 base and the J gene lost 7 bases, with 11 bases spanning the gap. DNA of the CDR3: TGTGCCAGCAGTTTAGAGTGGTCGGGTGAGCAGTACTTC. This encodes CASSLEWSGEQYF.

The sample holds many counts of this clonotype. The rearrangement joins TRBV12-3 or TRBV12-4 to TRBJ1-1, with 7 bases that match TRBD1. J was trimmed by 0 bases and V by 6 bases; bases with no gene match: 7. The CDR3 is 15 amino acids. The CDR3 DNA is TGTGCCAGCAGCTACACGACAGGGATGAACACTGAAGCTTTCTTT. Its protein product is CASSYTTGMNTEAFF.

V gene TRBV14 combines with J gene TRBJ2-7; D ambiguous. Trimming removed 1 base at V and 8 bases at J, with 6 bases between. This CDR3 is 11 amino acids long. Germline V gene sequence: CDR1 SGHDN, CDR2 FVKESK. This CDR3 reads CASSQAQKQYF. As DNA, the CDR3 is TGTGCCAGCAGCCAAGCGCAGAAGCAGTACTTC. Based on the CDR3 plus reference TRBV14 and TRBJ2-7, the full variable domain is EAGVTQFPSHSVIEKGQTVTLRCDPISGHDNLYWYRRVMGKEIKFLLHFVKESKQDESGMPNNRFLAERTGGTYSTLKVQPAELEDSGVYFCASSQAQKQYFGPGTRLTVT.

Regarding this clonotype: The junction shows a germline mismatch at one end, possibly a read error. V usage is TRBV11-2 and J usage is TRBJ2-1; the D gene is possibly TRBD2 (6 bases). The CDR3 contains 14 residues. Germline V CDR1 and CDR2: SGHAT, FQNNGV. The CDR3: CASSLNRGVGELFF. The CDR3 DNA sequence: TGTGCCAGCAGCTTAAATCGCGGGGTCGGGGAGCTGTTCTTC.

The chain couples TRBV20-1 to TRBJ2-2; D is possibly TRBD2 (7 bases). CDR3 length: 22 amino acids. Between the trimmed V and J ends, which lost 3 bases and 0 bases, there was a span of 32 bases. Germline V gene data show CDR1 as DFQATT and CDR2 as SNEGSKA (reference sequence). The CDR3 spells CSARLSGGEGPQGCANTGELFF. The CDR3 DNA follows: TGCAGTGCTAGGTTGTCGGGGGGCGAGGGTCCCCAGGGCTGTGCGAACACCGGGGAGCTGTTTTTT.